The 23 T cell receptor beta chains given below trace back to one sample, sequenced in a study of T cell repertoires in ileal Crohn's disease. TCRdb keeps only in-frame clones here, not all; method: immunoSEQ multiplex PCR. Of several thousand clones detected, 80% to 90% appear once; the ten largest clones hold less than 8.5%. Sequenced input: ileal tissue. All receptors derive from an adult with Crohn's disease.

The rearrangement uses TRBV5-1 and TRBJ2-1; 11 nucleotides match TRBD2. The J segment lost 3 bases and the V segment lost 4 bases, leaving 6 bases of the junction unmatched. Germline V gene sequence: CDR1 SGHRS, CDR2 YFSETQ. The length of the CDR3 is 16 residues. The CDR3 here is CASSRIAGGLYNEQFF. CDR3 nucleotides: TGCGCCAGCAGCCGAATAGCGGGGGGGCTCTACAATGAGCAGTTCTTC.

V is TRBV10-3 and J is TRBJ1-2; possibly TRBD1 for D (5 bases). V was shortened by 6 bases and J by 0 bases, with 11 bases between the two germline ends. Germline V gene sequence: CDR1 ENHRY, CDR2 SYGVKD. The CDR3 is 14 amino acids. The CDR3: CAIRGGSANYGYTF. In DNA form, the CDR3 reads TGTGCCATCAGGGGGGGATCGGCTAACTATGGCTACACCTTC.

This chain connects TRBV4-1 to TRBJ2-1; a possible D gene is TRBD1 (5 bases). There are 13 residues in the CDR3. Trimming left V 4 bases short and J 10 bases short, with 14 bases between. Germline lookup yields CDR1 MGHRA and CDR2 YSYEKL. DNA of the CDR3: TGCGCCAGCAGCCGTAAGGGGTCAGGGGAGCAGTTCTTC. Translating gives CASSRKGSGEQFF.

This chain's CDR3 is CASREGGSVQPQHF. CDR3 in DNA: TGTGCCAGCAGGGAGGGCGGATCAGTTCAGCCCCAGCATTTT. The V gene is TRBV6-1, the J gene TRBJ1-5; D remains ambiguous. Per germline, CDR1 MNHNS and CDR2 SASEGT. V was clipped by 6 bases and J by 6 bases, with 15 bases between them. The CDR3 covers 14 residues.

This clone showed up just once. This sequence joins TRBV2 and TRBJ1-2; D is unclear. The CDR3 contains 13 residues. Germline loops: CDR1 SNHLY, CDR2 FYNNEI. The V gene lost 6 bases and the J gene lost 4 bases, with 12 bases spanning the gap. The CDR3 region has the DNA TGTGCCAGCAGCTCACACGGAGGCTATGGCTACACCTTC. Translating gives CASSSHGGYGYTF.

The chain links TRBV7-9 to TRBJ1-2; unclear D gene. This CDR3 is 15 amino acids long. V was cut by 0 bases and J by 2 bases, with 10 bases left in between. Germline assignment: CDR1 SEHNR and CDR2 FQNEAQ (reference sequence). The CDR3 nucleotides read TGTGCCAGCAGCTTAGCGGTGGGCGGGAACTATGGCTACACCTTC. It is translated as CASSLAVGGNYGYTF.

The chain has TRBV2 and TRBJ2-1; D perhaps matches TRBD1 (6 bases). Germline CDR1 reads SNHLY; CDR2 reads FYNNEI. This CDR3 is built from 14 residues. V dropped 6 bases and J dropped 1 base, with 10 bases sitting between them. CDR3 coding DNA: TGTGCCAGCAGCCCACAGGGTTCCTACAATGAGCAGTTCTTC. As protein: CASSPQGSYNEQFF.

The chain employs TRBV5-4 and TRBJ2-1, with D perhaps TRBD2 (7 bases). The CDR3 is 14 amino acids. Germline V gives CDR1 SGHNT, CDR2 YYREEE (reference sequence). V shed 0 bases and J shed 6 bases, with 10 bases lying between them. The CDR3 is CASSLVGGGNEQFF. The CDR3 nucleotides are TGTGCCAGCAGCTTGGTAGGGGGGGGCAATGAGCAGTTCTTC.

The V gene is TRBV18, the J gene TRBJ1-1, with TRBD1 identical over 9 bases. Germline values: CDR1 KGHSH, CDR2 LQKENI. The ends lost 4 bases at V and 4 bases at J; junction bases unmatched: 13. CDR3 length: 17 residues. CDR3 in DNA: TGTGCCAGCTCACTAACTATATGGGGACAGGGAGCCACTGAAGCTTTCTTT. Its protein is CASSLTIWGQGATEAFF.

This clone was observed a handful of times. The rearrangement links TRBV2 to TRBJ2-7; tentative D call: TRBD1 (5 bases). V lost 7 bases and J lost 6, with 19 bases in between. CDR3 length equals 14 residues. Germline V gives CDR1 SNHLY, CDR2 FYNNEI. This chain's CDR3 is CASTPSRAGSEQYV. DNA of the CDR3: TGTGCCAGCACCCCTTCCAGGGCAGGGTCCGAGCAGTACGTC.

This chain joins TRBV7-2 and TRBJ2-1; 15 nucleotides align to TRBD2. Per germline, CDR1 SGHTA and CDR2 FQGNSA. The length of the CDR3 is 15 residues. The V segment lost 5 bases and the J segment 7 bases; nucleotides outside the gene matches: 3. The CDR3 nucleotides are TGTGCCAGCAGCCCAGGACTAGCGGGAGGGAATGAGCAGTTCTTC. Translated, it gives CASSPGLAGGNEQFF.

As to this clone: One junction end disagrees with the germline gene, perhaps due to a read error. This chain links TRBV5-1 with TRBJ2-2; TRBD2 might be the D (5 bases). The CDR3 covers 13 residues. The germline V gene encodes CDR1 SGHRS and CDR2 YFSETQ. Here the CDR3 reads CASSLILGWGSLF. As DNA, the CDR3 is TGCGCCAGCAGCTTAATACTAGGCTGGGGTTCCCTTTTT.

V usage is TRBV4-1 and J usage is TRBJ1-1; 7 nucleotides line up with TRBD1. This CDR3 has 13 amino acids. CDR1 and CDR2 from the germline V gene are MGHRA and YSYEKL. Trimming at V came to 0 bases and at J to 7 bases, leaving 2 bases not matched to a gene. The CDR3 bases are TGCGCCAGCAGCCAAGATTGGGACAGTGAAGCTTTCTTT. Translated: CASSQDWDSEAFF.

This clone was detected only once. This chain joins TRBV5-1 and TRBJ1-5; TRBD1 aligns across 7 bases. Germline V gives CDR1 SGHRS, CDR2 YFSETQ. With 3 bases clipped from V and 4 bases from J, the junction kept 7 bases outside the gene matches. The CDR3 loop spans 15 amino acids. The CDR3 DNA reads as TGCGCCAGCAGCTATGACGGACAGGTTAATCAGCCCCAGCATTTT. This gives the protein CASSYDGQVNQPQHF.

The V gene is TRBV7-3, the J gene TRBJ2-7; no clear D. Trimming took 0 bases from V and 6 from J, leaving 9 bases between them. Looked up from germline, CDR1 is SGHTA and CDR2 is FQGTGA. This CDR3 contains 13 residues. CDR3 nucleotide sequence: TGTGCCAGCAGCTTAACGACTGTCGGCGAGCAGTACTTC. It specifies CASSLTTVGEQYF.

This rearrangement joins TRBV2 to TRBJ1-2, with 7 bases aligning to TRBD1. Germline V gene sequence: CDR1 SNHLY, CDR2 FYNNEI. This CDR3 spans 16 amino acids. V lost 6 bases to trimming and J lost 7 bases; unmatched junction nucleotides: 17. CDR3 region: CASSPPGTARLGGYTF. CDR3 bases: TGTGCCAGCAGCCCCCCAGGGACAGCCCGACTCGGTGGCTACACCTTC.

This sequence joins TRBV4-3 and TRBJ2-3; 12 bases fit TRBD2. After removal of 0 bases from V and 0 bases from J, the junction contained 10 bases not matched to a gene. This CDR3 is built from 20 residues. The germline CDR1 and CDR2 sequences are LGHNA and YSLEER. CDR3 protein: CASSQDLGLAGRSSTDTQYF. CDR3 DNA: TGCGCCAGCAGCCAAGATCTCGGACTAGCGGGGAGATCTAGCACAGATACGCAGTATTTT.

This sequence joins TRBV4-3 and TRBJ2-4; a possible D gene is TRBD2 (5 bases). CDR3 length: 14 residues. V lost 0 bases and J 5 bases, leaving 8 bases between the germline ends. Germline V gene sequence: CDR1 LGHNA, CDR2 YSLEER. The CDR3 DNA reads as TGCGCCAGCAGCCAAGATAGCGCCCAAAACATTCAGTACTTC. Its translation is CASSQDSAQNIQYF.

The V gene is TRBV14, the J gene TRBJ1-4, with D possibly being TRBD1 (6 bases). CDR3 length: 14 amino acids. CDR1 and CDR2 from the germline V gene are SGHDN and FVKESK. V was pared by 0 bases and J by 10 bases, with 12 bases between. CDR3 sequence: CASSQERGLGKLFF. Written as DNA, the CDR3 is TGTGCCAGCAGCCAAGAAAGGGGGTTGGGAAAACTGTTTTTT.

The chain couples TRBV12-2 to TRBJ1-3; no DNA check was done on the table's D call, TRBD1. TRBV12-2 is noted as a pseudogene. CDR3 length: 17 amino acids. In DNA, the CDR3 is TGTGCAAGTCGCGCTGGGACAGAAACCTTTTCTGGAAACACCATATATTTT. Its translation is CASRAGTETFSGNTIYF.

The chain joins TRBV5-1 to TRBJ1-3; 9 nucleotides line up with TRBD1. Germline CDR1 reads SGHRS; CDR2 reads YFSETQ. This CDR3 is 18 amino acids long. J was trimmed by 2 bases and V by 4 bases; bases with no gene match: 13. The CDR3 DNA reads as TGCGCCAGCAGCCCCGGGACAGGGTTGTCGAGAACTGGAAACACCATATATTTT. Its translation: CASSPGTGLSRTGNTIYF.

The J gene is TRBJ1-2, the V gene TRBV6-1, with TRBD1 identical over 7 bases. This CDR3 has 14 residues. Looked up from germline, CDR1 is MNHNS and CDR2 is SASEGT. Losses at the gene ends were 5 bases for V and 8 bases for J; bases not matched to a gene: 11. This CDR3 is CASSPQGGSWGYTF. The CDR3 nucleotides are TGTGCCAGCAGTCCTCAGGGGGGCTCATGGGGCTACACCTTC.

The J gene is TRBJ2-4, the V gene TRBV9, with D unclear. Trimming pared 4 bases from V and 5 bases from J, leaving 13 bases between. The CDR3 has 14 residues. The germline V gene encodes CDR1 SGDLS and CDR2 YYNGEE. The CDR3 region has the DNA TGTGCCAGCAGCCCCACTGGCGGCCAAAACATTCAGTACTTC. Protein sequence: CASSPTGGQNIQYF.